This T cell receptor beta chain was found in a study of cytomegalovirus exposure and HLA in healthy donors. Points from the study as a whole: Clonal expansion was found to be greater in HLA-associated TCR beta chains than in equally common others in a later analysis.

From germline, CDR1 is SGDLS and CDR2 YYNGEE. The CDR3 runs to 15 residues. With V trimmed by 0 bases and J by 5 bases, 2 bases remained unmatched. Vbeta (60) and Jbeta (13) primers were used in the PCR. The method was immunoSEQ multiplex PCR; TCRdb's version includes in-frame clones alone and lacks a portion of them. The data contain some 190,000 clones, around 81% of them singletons. Concerning this clone itself: The target antigen is unknown.

The chain employs TRBV9 and TRBJ1-4, with 9 bases lining up with TRBD1. The sequence was collected from a man aged 18 to 30 in good health and CMV-seronegative. Material for sequencing was PBMCs. The chain's CDR3 is CASSVEDRGNEKLFF. Written as DNA, the CDR3 is TGTGCCAGCAGCGTAGAGGACAGGGGAAATGAAAAACTGTTTTTT.